The 30 T cell receptor beta chains in this list originate from one sample, sequenced in a study of cytomegalovirus exposure and HLA in healthy donors. 13 Jbeta primers and 60 Vbeta primers were used for the PCR. The assay was immunoSEQ multiplex PCR, and TCRdb's table has in-frame clones only and misses some. Of around 100,000 clones in the sample, approximately 76% were seen once. Material for sequencing was PBMCs. These receptor sequences come from a man between 40 and 49 years old in good health and CMV-seronegative.

In DNA form, the CDR3 reads TGTGCCAGTAGCCCCTCCAATCAGCCCCAGCATTTT. As protein: CASSPSNQPQHF. The V call is TRBV19, the J call TRBJ1-5; D gene ambiguous. The CDR3 covers 12 residues. V dropped 6 bases and J dropped 3 bases, with 6 bases sitting between them. The germline V gene has CDR1 LNHDA and CDR2 SQIVND (reference sequence).

Notes on this clone: The germline gene is not matched at one end of the junction; a read error may be the cause. V is TRBV29-1 and J is TRBJ2-7; 16 bases are a match to TRBD2. Germline-derived CDR1 and CDR2 are SQVTM and ANQGSEA. This CDR3 has 15 residues. The CDR3 nucleotides are TGCAGCGTAGAAGGGACTAGCGGGGGGGCCTACGAGCAGTACTTC. Encoded protein: CSVEGTSGGAYEQYF.

The chain is built from TRBV18 and TRBJ2-3, with TRBD2 matching 13 bases. After removal of 3 bases from V and 1 base from J, the junction contained 7 bases not matched to a gene. Germline CDR1 reads KGHSH; CDR2 reads LQKENI. The CDR3 runs 18 residues. In DNA, the CDR3 is TGTGCCAGCTCACCCGGACTAGCGGGGGTGCTAGGCACAGATACGCAGTATTTT. Translated: CASSPGLAGVLGTDTQYF. Filled out from reference TRBV18 and TRBJ2-3, the complete variable domain reads NAGVMQNPRHLVRRRGQEARLRCSPMKGHSHVYWYRQLPEEGLKFMVYLQKENIIDESGMPKERFSAEFPKEGPSILRIQQVVRGDSAAYFCASSPGLAGVLGTDTQYFGPGTRLTVL.

The chain has TRBV5-4 and TRBJ2-5; 8 nucleotides agree with TRBD2. J lost 5 bases, V lost 0 bases, and 9 bases had no gene match. The germline CDR1 and CDR2 sequences are SGHNT and YYREEE (reference sequence). This CDR3 has 16 amino acids. Here the CDR3 reads CASSLGASGSAETQYF. CDR3 DNA: TGTGCCAGCAGCTTGGGGGCTAGCGGGTCCGCTGAGACCCAGTACTTC.

The chain carries TRBV7-3 and TRBJ2-2; 9 bases map to TRBD1. The trim removed 0 bases at V and 0 bases at J, leaving 5 bases unmatched. Germline V gene sequence: CDR1 SGHTA, CDR2 FQGTGA. This CDR3 comprises 18 residues. The CDR3 nucleotides are TGTGCCAGCAGCTTAACCGGGACAGGGTCCGCGAACACCGGGGAGCTGTTTTTT. This sequence encodes CASSLTGTGSANTGELFF. The whole variable domain, filled in from reference TRBV7-3 and TRBJ2-2, reads GAGVSQTPSNKVTEKGKYVELRCDPISGHTALYWYRQSLGQGPEFLIYFQGTGAADDSGLPNDRFFAVRPEGSVSTLKIQRTERGDSAVYLCASSLTGTGSANTGELFFGEGSRLTVL.

The chain links TRBV5-1 to TRBJ1-1, with D tentatively TRBD1 (5 bases). Trimming removed 2 bases from V and 2 bases from J, with 10 bases in between. Per germline, CDR1 SGHRS and CDR2 YFSETQ. This CDR3 spans 14 amino acids. The CDR3 DNA is TGCGCCAGCAGCTTAATTGGGGCCAACACTGAAGCTTTCTTT. This gives the protein CASSLIGANTEAFF.

The chain couples TRBV25-1 to TRBJ2-2; 9 nucleotides align to TRBD1. The V gene end was trimmed by 6 bases and the J gene end by 1 base; junction bases not matched to a gene: 6. Per germline, CDR1 MGHDK and CDR2 SYGVNS. The CDR3 is 16 residues long. The CDR3 loop is CASSSGGQGNTGELFF. The CDR3 DNA follows: TGTGCCAGCAGCTCTGGGGGACAGGGGAACACCGGGGAGCTGTTTTTT. Supplemented by reference TRBV25-1 and TRBJ2-2, the full variable domain reads EADIYQTPRYLVIGTGKKITLECSQTMGHDKMYWYQQDPGMELHLIHYSYGVNSTEKGDLSSESTVSRIRTEHFPLTLESARPSHTSQYLCASSSGGQGNTGELFFGEGSRLTVL.

On this clone itself: The sample carries other DNA sequences with the same CDR3. The chain joins TRBV11-2 to TRBJ2-1; 11 bases are shared with TRBD2. V was clipped by 1 base and J by 3 bases; unmatched bases: 5. The CDR3 loop spans 17 amino acids. Germline V lookup: CDR1 SGHAT, CDR2 FQNNGV. The CDR3 here is CASSLGATSGGYNEQFF. CDR3 nucleotides: TGTGCCAGCAGCTTAGGGGCAACTAGCGGGGGCTACAATGAGCAGTTCTTC.

Only a few counts were recorded for this clone. This chain connects TRBV9 to TRBJ2-5, with TRBD2 identical over 10 bases. The CDR3 consists of 16 residues. V dropped 4 bases and J dropped 2; count of bases not matched to a gene: 8. Per germline, CDR1 SGDLS and CDR2 YYNGEE. CDR3: CASSKAGGRLQETQYF. Written as DNA, the CDR3 is TGTGCCAGCAGCAAAGCGGGGGGGCGATTGCAAGAGACCCAGTACTTC.

A note on this clone: Sequence at one end of the junction differs from germline and may be a read error. This rearrangement joins TRBV7-9 to TRBJ2-2, with TRBD1 as a possible D gene (5 bases). This CDR3 is built from 16 residues. Per the germline V gene, CDR1 is SEHNR and CDR2 is FQNEAQ (reference sequence). DNA of the CDR3: TGTTCCAGCAGCCCTCAGGGCAGGGTGAACGCCGGGGAGCTGTTTTTT. It specifies CSSSPQGRVNAGELFF.

The sample holds a few counts of this clone. This rearrangement joins TRBV5-1 to TRBJ1-2, with 9 bases that match TRBD1. Germline CDR1 and CDR2: SGHRS and YFSETQ. The ends lost 4 bases at V and 8 bases at J; junction bases unmatched: 12. CDR3 length: 15 residues. The CDR3 region is CASSPPGQGFDGYTF. In DNA, the CDR3 is TGCGCCAGCAGCCCTCCGGGACAGGGTTTCGACGGCTACACCTTC. Together with reference TRBV5-1 and TRBJ1-2, the CDR3 gives the full variable domain: KAGVTQTPRYLIKTRGQQVTLSCSPISGHRSVSWYQQTPGQGLQFLFEYFSETQRNKGNFPGRFSGRQFSNSRSEMNVSTLELGDSALYLCASSPPGQGFDGYTFGSGTRLTVV.

The chain combines TRBV2 with TRBJ2-5; 7 bases are shared with TRBD2. J was trimmed by 4 bases and V by 6 bases; bases with no gene match: 8. This CDR3 spans 14 amino acids. The V gene's germline CDR1 is SNHLY and CDR2 FYNNEI. The CDR3 sequence: CASRETSSPETQYF. The CDR3 DNA reads as TGTGCCAGCAGGGAGACTAGCTCCCCAGAGACCCAGTACTTC.

The chain is built from TRBV10-1 and TRBJ1-1; 7 bases fit TRBD1. The CDR3 loop spans 14 amino acids. The trim removed 3 bases at V and 4 bases at J, leaving 5 bases unmatched. From germline, CDR1 is WNHNN and CDR2 SYGVQD (reference sequence). The CDR3 sequence: CASSDQGVGTEAFF. The CDR3 DNA follows: TGCGCCAGCAGTGACCAGGGGGTAGGCACTGAAGCTTTCTTT.

This clone occurred a few times. The chain employs TRBV5-4 and TRBJ1-6, with 7 positions matching TRBD1. CDR3 length: 13 residues. The V and J ends lost 2 bases and 8 bases, in that order; junction bases with no gene match: 1. Germline lookup yields CDR1 SGHNT and CDR2 YYREEE (reference sequence). The CDR3 loop reads CASSFDRDSPLHF. In DNA form, the CDR3 reads TGTGCCAGCAGCTTCGACAGGGATTCACCCCTCCACTTT.

J is TRBJ2-7 and V is TRBV28; no reliable D call. Germline V gene sequence: CDR1 MDHEN, CDR2 SYDVKM. The CDR3 runs to 14 residues. Trimming left V 8 bases short and J 2 bases short, with 16 bases between. The DNA for the CDR3 is TGTGCCAGCTCGAACGGAGTCTCCGCCTACGAGCAGTACGTC. Its protein is CASSNGVSAYEQYV.

This clone was detected once. The rearrangement joins TRBV7-2 to TRBJ1-3, with TRBD1 identical over 9 bases. The CDR3 loop spans 18 amino acids. The germline V gene has CDR1 SGHTA and CDR2 FQGNSA. V shed 2 bases, J shed 0 bases, and the junction held 8 bases outside the gene matches. The CDR3: CASSLRWTGAISGNTIYF. CDR3 DNA sequence: TGTGCCAGCAGCTTAAGGTGGACAGGGGCCATCTCTGGAAACACCATATATTTT.

V usage is TRBV6-1 and J usage is TRBJ2-7; D is possibly TRBD2 (6 bases). V was pared by 6 bases and J by 5 bases, with 17 bases between. The CDR3 covers 14 residues. The germline V gene encodes CDR1 MNHNS and CDR2 SASEGT. CDR3 sequence reads: CASRGGSTSHEQYF. The CDR3 coding sequence is TGTGCCAGCAGGGGGGGATCTACTTCCCACGAGCAGTACTTC.

This rearrangement joins TRBV6-4 to TRBJ1-2; TRBD1 might be the D (5 bases). This CDR3 is 15 amino acids long. Trimming removed 5 bases at V and 0 bases at J, with 13 bases between. CDR1 and CDR2 from the germline V gene are MRHNA and SNTAGT. This chain's CDR3 is CASSFDRTSNYGYTF. The CDR3 bases are TGTGCCAGCAGTTTCGACAGAACCTCTAACTATGGCTACACCTTC.

This clone has just one count. The V gene is TRBV10-3, the J gene TRBJ2-1, with 10 nucleotides matching TRBD2. CDR1 ENHRY and CDR2 SYGVKD come from the germline V gene. This CDR3 comprises 16 residues. V trimming: 4 bases; J trimming: 8 bases; junction bases outside the gene matches: 11. The CDR3 reads CAISGWERGGQDEQFF. The CDR3 DNA reads TGTGCCATCAGTGGGTGGGAGCGGGGGGGCCAAGATGAGCAGTTCTTC.

This clone was counted once. This chain joins TRBV27 and TRBJ1-4; the match to TRBD1 covers 9 bases. V trimming: 7 bases; J trimming: 3 bases; junction bases outside the gene matches: 3. There are 14 residues in the CDR3. Germline V gene lookup returns CDR1 MNHEY and CDR2 SMNVEV (reference sequence). CDR3 DNA: TGTGCCAGCAATCGACAGGGGGCTAATGAAAAACTGTTTTTT. Translated, it gives CASNRQGANEKLFF.

The chain joins TRBV5-6 to TRBJ2-7; maybe TRBD1 (6 bases). Trimming removed 1 base at V and 1 base at J, with 12 bases between. The germline gives CDR1 SGHDT, CDR2 YYEEEE. This CDR3 spans 15 amino acids. This chain's CDR3 is CASSLRQALSYEQYF. The DNA for the CDR3 is TGTGCCAGCAGCTTGAGACAGGCTCTTTCCTACGAGCAGTACTTC. The whole variable domain, filled in from reference TRBV5-6 and TRBJ2-7, reads DAGVTQSPTHLIKTRGQQVTLRCSPKSGHDTVSWYQQALGQGPQFIFQYYEEEERQRGNFPDRFSGHQFPNYSSELNVNALLLGDSALYLCASSLRQALSYEQYFGPGTRLTVT.

The rearrangement uses TRBV5-1 and TRBJ1-2; maybe TRBD1 (6 bases). V was clipped by 9 bases and J by 4 bases, with 19 bases between them. The CDR3 is 14 amino acids. Germline loops: CDR1 SGHRS, CDR2 YFSETQ. The CDR3 DNA sequence: TGCGCCACTGGGGCCCCGGGACAAAGCTATGGCTACACCTTC. This codes for CATGAPGQSYGYTF.

This clone came up once. The rearrangement links TRBV7-2 to TRBJ1-1, with D possibly being TRBD1 (5 bases). From germline, CDR1 is SGHTA and CDR2 FQGNSA. The CDR3 is 14 residues long. V was clipped by 7 bases and J by 3 bases, with 15 bases between them. The CDR3 here is CASTKGWLDTEAFF. The CDR3 nucleotides are TGTGCCAGCACGAAGGGGTGGTTGGACACTGAAGCTTTCTTT.

By proportion, this clone is medium-sized. This specimen includes other DNA sequences encoding the same CDR3. CDR3 protein: CATNNGGSTDTQYF. CDR3 coding DNA: TGTGCCACCAATAACGGGGGAAGCACAGATACGCAGTATTTT. The chain employs TRBV15 and TRBJ2-3, with D maybe TRBD2 (6 bases). CDR3 size: 14 residues. The V and J ends lost 7 bases and 0 bases respectively, with 11 bases between them. Germline values: CDR1 LNHNV, CDR2 YYDKDF (reference sequence).

The chain recombines TRBV4-2 with TRBJ2-1, with D possibly TRBD2 on 5 matching bases. Per the germline V gene, CDR1 is LGHNA and CDR2 is YNFKEQ. V shed 3 bases and J shed 8 bases, with 17 bases lying between them. The CDR3 is 15 residues long. DNA for the CDR3: TGTGCCAGCAGCCAGGCCTCGGCAGGAGGCCATGAGCAGTTCTTC. This encodes CASSQASAGGHEQFF.

The V and J genes are TRBV4-1 and TRBJ2-3; TRBD2 aligns across 10 bases. Germline V lookup: CDR1 MGHRA, CDR2 YSYEKL. V gave up 4 bases and J gave up 4 bases; unmatched junction bases: 5. The CDR3 has 15 amino acids. CDR3 residues: CASSPSTSGPDTQYF. The CDR3 nucleotides read TGCGCCAGCAGCCCCTCGACTAGCGGGCCAGATACGCAGTATTTT.

With respect to this clone: Compared with germline, one end of the junction differs, possibly owing to a read error. The CDR3 DNA is TGTGCCAGCACTGAAAGGACAGTAGGGTACCAAGAGACCCAGTACTTC. Translated, it gives CASTERTVGYQETQYF. The chain combines TRBV2 with TRBJ2-5; TRBD1 is a possible D gene (6 bases). The CDR3 consists of 16 residues. The germline V gene has CDR1 SNHLY and CDR2 FYNNEI.

The chain uses TRBV2 and TRBJ1-1; 7 nucleotides line up with TRBD1. The germline V gene has CDR1 SNHLY and CDR2 FYNNEI. The CDR3 sequence is 12 residues long. Germline trimming cut 7 bases from V and 6 bases from J; bases unmatched to any gene: 5. The DNA of the CDR3 is TGTGCCAGCATCACAGGGGCCCCTGAAGCTTTCTTT. Amino acids: CASITGAPEAFF. The whole variable domain, remainder taken from reference TRBV2 and TRBJ1-1, is EPEVTQTPSHQVTQMGQEVILRCVPISNHLYFYWYRQILGQKVEFLVSFYNNEISEKSEIFDDQFSVERPDGSNFTLKIRSTKLEDSAMYFCASITGAPEAFFGQGTRLTVV.

This clone turned up a few times. The V gene is TRBV28, the J gene TRBJ2-6; TRBD2 agrees at 7 bases. Looked up from germline, CDR1 is MDHEN and CDR2 is SYDVKM. The CDR3 has 15 amino acids. Trimming cost V 5 bases and J 0 bases; bases outside gene matches: 1. CDR3 coding DNA: TGTGCCAGCAGTCGGGGGGACTCTGGGGCCAACGTCCTGACTTTC. As protein: CASSRGDSGANVLTF.

This clone appeared a single time. The chain couples TRBV6-4 to TRBJ2-1; D unclear. This CDR3 comprises 13 residues. Between the trimmed V and J ends, which lost 3 bases and 7 bases, there was a span of 10 bases. Germline-derived CDR1 and CDR2 are MRHNA and SNTAGT. CDR3 sequence: CASSEGYPNEQFF. The CDR3 nucleotides are TGTGCCAGCAGTGAGGGCTACCCGAATGAGCAGTTCTTC.